This T cell receptor beta chain was obtained from a study of blood T cell repertoires in COVID-19. Study-level background: Sites in the United States, Italy and Spain provided acute and convalescent COVID-19 samples. Sample material is recorded as cDNA or gDNA derived from T cells, B-cell-depleted T cells, or PBMCs.

Enrolled through a virtual design, the participants were between roughly 18 and 95 years of age and came from under 25 US areas. Participant reports of clinical history set cohort assignment. Clones were read by immunoSEQ multiplex PCR, and TCRdb kept only the in-frame ones, dropping some. The data hold 250,000 to 350,000 clones, with nearly 90% observed a single time. The sequencing input was PBMCs or T cells enriched from blood (not recorded which). This clonotype was obtained from a young woman with acute COVID-19.

The CDR3 DNA reads TGTGCCACCACCTCGAAAGGGAGGGCCGCCGGGGAGCTGTTTTTT. Its protein product is CATTSKGRAAGELFF. The chain uses TRBV15 and TRBJ2-2; 7 nucleotides line up with TRBD2. Germline V gene lookup returns CDR1 LNHNV and CDR2 YYDKDF (reference sequence). The CDR3 totals 15 residues. After removal of 7 bases from V and 6 bases from J, the junction contained 11 bases not matched to a gene.